This TCR beta chain was sequenced for a study of T-cell memory formation after mild COVID-19. As for the study in general: TCR clusters were largely donor specific.

In regard to this clonotype: Its target is unknown.

TCRdb re-derived calls from the 5' RACE reads in MiXCR, one entry per CDR3 protein. The sample holds 70,000 to 100,000 distinct CDR3 sequences, about an eighth seen once. Study outcomes and limitations: The finding that pre-infection memory included some responding clones suggested that cross-reactive memory joined.

This receptor was obtained from an adult woman who had mild COVID-19 (a few samples of this study predate the infection). Cell type and time point are not known. The material sequenced was PBMCs or a T cell subset sorted from them (not recorded which).

CDR3 bases: TGTGCCATCAGTGAGTCTGGGGAGCCCTCCGGAAACACCATATATTTT. It is translated as CAISESGEPSGNTIYF. The chain is built from TRBV10-3 and TRBJ1-3, with D unresolved. Trimming cost V 0 bases and J 4 bases, with 13 bases left between them. The CDR3 has 16 residues. From germline, CDR1 is ENHRY and CDR2 SYGVKD.